This T cell receptor beta chain emerged from a study of cytomegalovirus exposure and HLA in healthy donors. Study results and limitations: Later work found most CMV-associated TCR beta chains apparently HLA-restricted. Prior analysis indicated that the majority of TCR beta V segments exhibited productivity approximately 87% or approximately 30% of the time. In vitro testing confirmed a few CMV-associated chains as specific for CMV antigens. In a later analysis, HLA-associated TCR beta chains were more clonally expanded than equally common others.

The PCR ran on 60 Vbeta and 13 Jbeta primers. Clones were read by immunoSEQ multiplex PCR, and TCRdb kept only the in-frame ones, dropping some. The sample yields roughly 150,000 clones, around 73% seen once. Comments on this clone: Antigen: not known.

V was pared by 1 base and J by 0 bases, with 6 bases between. Per the germline V gene, CDR1 is SGHTA and CDR2 is FQGNSA. This CDR3 has 15 residues. This clonotype originated in a woman younger than 30 in good health and CMV-seropositive. Specimen: PBMCs. This rearrangement joins TRBV7-2 to TRBJ2-2; D gene unclear. CDR3: CASSLDSTNTGELFF. The CDR3 nucleotides are TGTGCCAGCAGCTTAGACTCCACGAACACCGGGGAGCTGTTTTTT.